This TCR beta chain was sequenced in a study of blood T cell repertoires in COVID-19. This CDR3 has 20 residues. CDR1 MGHRA and CDR2 YSYEKL come from the germline V gene. The J segment lost 2 bases and the V segment lost 2 bases, leaving 18 bases of the junction unmatched. Assay: immunoSEQ multiplex PCR; the TCRdb copy retains only in-frame clones and omits some. This sample has under 200,000 clones, with approximately 87% found just once. The sequenced sample was peripheral blood. The rearrangement uses TRBV4-1 and TRBJ2-7; 10 bases are a match to TRBD1. The origin of this receptor is a man between 18 and 29 years old with active or convalescent COVID-19. The DNA for the CDR3 is TGCGCCAGCAGCCAACGCCCTCCCCCCCCCGGGACAGGGGTCACCTACGAGCAGTACGTC. It yields the protein CASSQRPPPPGTGVTYEQYV.